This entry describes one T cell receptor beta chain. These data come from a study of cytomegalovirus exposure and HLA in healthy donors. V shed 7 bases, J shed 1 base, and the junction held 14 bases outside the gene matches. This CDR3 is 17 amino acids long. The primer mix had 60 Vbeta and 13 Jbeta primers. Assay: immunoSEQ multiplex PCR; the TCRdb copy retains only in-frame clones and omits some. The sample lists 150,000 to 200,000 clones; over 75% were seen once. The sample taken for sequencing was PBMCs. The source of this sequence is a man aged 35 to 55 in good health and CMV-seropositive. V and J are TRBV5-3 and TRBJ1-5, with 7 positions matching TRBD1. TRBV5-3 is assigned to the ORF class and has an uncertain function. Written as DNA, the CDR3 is TGTGCCAGATTAGACTCGACAGGGTGGGAGAGCAATCAGCCCCAGCATTTT. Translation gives CARLDSTGWESNQPQHF.